The 27 T cell receptor beta chains presented below share a single source sample, sequenced in a study of shared clonotypes between healthy human individuals. Using immunoSEQ multiplex PCR, the repertoire was profiled, and TCRdb retains in-frame clones only, with some absent. The data contain about 1.5 million clones, approximately 98% of them singletons. Sequencing was done on a sample of naive CD4+ T cells sorted from blood. Subset described: CD45RA+ positively selected. Receptor source: a man between 25 and 39 years old in good health.

This clone came up a few times. Other DNA sequences from this sample encode an identical CDR3 as well. Written as DNA, the CDR3 is TGCGCCAGCAGCCAAGACAGGGACTATGGCTACACCTTC. Translation: CASSQDRDYGYTF. This rearrangement joins TRBV4-1 to TRBJ1-2, with D possibly being TRBD1 (5 bases). The CDR3 has 13 amino acids. Germline CDR1 reads MGHRA; CDR2 reads YSYEKL. Trimming cost V 0 bases and J 3 bases, with 5 bases left between them.

The chain employs TRBV18 and TRBJ1-4; weak D call: TRBD1 (6 bases). The CDR3 loop spans 16 amino acids. With 3 bases removed from V and 2 bases from J, the gap between germline ends came to 13 bases. Germline-derived CDR1 and CDR2 are KGHSH and LQKENI. DNA of the CDR3: TGTGCCAGCTCACCGGTGAGGGGGTTCACTAATGAAAAACTGTTTTTT. Its protein product is CASSPVRGFTNEKLFF. The full variable domain, completed using reference TRBV18 and TRBJ1-4, is NAGVMQNPRHLVRRRGQEARLRCSPMKGHSHVYWYRQLPEEGLKFMVYLQKENIIDESGMPKERFSAEFPKEGPSILRIQQVVRGDSAAYFCASSPVRGFTNEKLFFGSGTQLSVL.

The V and J genes are TRBV2 and TRBJ2-4; tentative D call: TRBD1 (5 bases). The V and J ends lost 5 bases and 1 base respectively, with 12 bases between them. Germline V CDR1 and CDR2: SNHLY, FYNNEI. The CDR3 is 15 amino acids. The CDR3 sequence: CASSKVDKAKNIQYF. Written as DNA, the CDR3 is TGTGCCAGCAGTAAGGTGGACAAGGCCAAAAACATTCAGTACTTC.

The count of this clone is one. The V gene is TRBV30, the J gene TRBJ2-1; D might be TRBD1 or TRBD2, each matching 5 bases. This CDR3 region has 14 residues. Germline CDR1 reads GTSNPN; CDR2 reads SVGIG (reference sequence). The V end was cut by 3 bases, the J end by 9 bases, with 18 bases between. DNA for the CDR3: TGTGCCTGGAGGGGACCAGGGCGAGGAGGTGAGCAGTTCTTC. It yields the protein CAWRGPGRGGEQFF.

This chain connects TRBV18 to TRBJ2-7; 11 bases are shared with TRBD2. V lost 5 bases to trimming and J lost 5 bases; unmatched junction nucleotides: 11. Per the germline V gene, CDR1 is KGHSH and CDR2 is LQKENI. This CDR3 contains 16 residues. The CDR3 reads CASSVLAGGERDEQYF. The CDR3 DNA sequence: TGTGCCAGCTCAGTTCTAGCGGGAGGTGAGCGGGACGAGCAGTACTTC.

V usage is TRBV4-1 and J usage is TRBJ2-7; 12 bases align to TRBD2. From germline, CDR1 is MGHRA and CDR2 YSYEKL. The CDR3 contains 17 residues. With 2 bases clipped from V and 3 bases from J, the junction kept 8 bases outside the gene matches. The chain's CDR3 is CASSQPLAGGPDYEQYF. CDR3 nucleotides: TGCGCCAGCAGCCAACCGCTAGCGGGAGGGCCTGACTACGAGCAGTACTTC.

In its sample, this clone was seen once. The chain recombines TRBV7-9 with TRBJ2-2, with 14 bases lining up with TRBD2. V lost 5 bases and J lost 4; bases outside the gene matches: 3. The CDR3 is 16 residues long. The germline V gene has CDR1 SEHNR and CDR2 FQNEAQ (reference sequence). The CDR3 region is CASSPGLAGATGELFF. The CDR3 DNA sequence: TGTGCCAGCAGCCCGGGACTAGCGGGAGCCACCGGGGAGCTGTTTTTT.

The V and J genes are TRBV9 and TRBJ2-3; TRBD1 or TRBD2 may be the D gene (5 bases each). V was trimmed by 4 bases and J by 6 bases, leaving 12 bases between them. The length of the CDR3 is 13 residues. Germline CDR1 and CDR2: SGDLS and YYNGEE. CDR3 DNA sequence: TGTGCCAGCAGCAGGTCCGGGACGGATACGCAGTATTTT. It encodes CASSRSGTDTQYF.

The CDR3 DNA reads as TGTGCCACCAGCAGAGGACTAGGGGGCAATCAGCCCCAGCATTTT. Translation: CATSRGLGGNQPQHF. The V gene is TRBV15, the J gene TRBJ1-5; D might be TRBD1 (5 bases). The germline CDR1 and CDR2 sequences are LNHNV and YYDKDF (reference sequence). The CDR3 contains 15 residues. The V end lost 1 base, the J end lost 2 bases, and 9 bases lay between the germline ends.

V gene TRBV28 combines with J gene TRBJ1-5; no reliable D call. Germline V CDR1 and CDR2: MDHEN, SYDVKM. The CDR3 contains 12 residues. The V end was cut by 6 bases, the J end by 11 bases, with 14 bases between. The CDR3 reads CASRQTVSAQHF. DNA for the CDR3: TGTGCCAGCAGACAAACAGTATCGGCCCAGCATTTT.

This clone was seen just once. Other DNA sequences within the sample encode an identical CDR3. V is TRBV30 and J is TRBJ1-1; a weak D match, TRBD1 (6 bases). This CDR3 region has 13 residues. The V gene lost 3 bases and the J gene lost 3 bases, with 11 bases spanning the gap. Germline CDR1 is GTSNPN and CDR2 is SVGIG (reference sequence). The CDR3 is CAWSPDSYTEAFF. CDR3 DNA sequence: TGTGCCTGGAGCCCGGACAGTTACACTGAAGCTTTCTTT. The complete variable domain, with remaining parts taken from reference TRBV30 and TRBJ1-1, reads SQTIHQWPATLVQPVGSPLSLECTVEGTSNPNLYWYRQAAGRGLQLLFYSVGIGQISSEVPQNLSASRPQDRQFILSSKKLLLSDSGFYLCAWSPDSYTEAFFGQGTRLTVV.

V gene TRBV5-1 combines with J gene TRBJ2-3, with TRBD2 identical over 9 bases. The germline V gene has CDR1 SGHRS and CDR2 YFSETQ. V gave up 0 bases and J gave up 2 bases; unmatched junction bases: 4. This CDR3 has 16 amino acids. The CDR3 loop is CASSLATSGATDTQYF. CDR3 nucleotide sequence: TGCGCCAGCAGCTTGGCGACTAGCGGCGCCACAGATACGCAGTATTTT.

The chain is built from TRBV5-4 and TRBJ2-5; D is undetermined. Germline loops: CDR1 SGHNT, CDR2 YYREEE (reference sequence). The CDR3 has 14 residues. Deletions cut 0 bases from V and 3 bases from J, with 9 bases between. The CDR3 nucleotides are TGTGCCAGCAGCTTGGGCCAGTTCAAAGAGACCCAGTACTTC. Its protein product is CASSLGQFKETQYF. Combining the CDR3 with reference TRBV5-4 and TRBJ2-5 gives the whole variable domain ETGVTQSPTHLIKTRGQQVTLRCSSQSGHNTVSWYQQALGQGPQFIFQYYREEENGRGNFPPRFSGLQFPNYSSELNVNALELDDSALYLCASSLGQFKETQYFGPGTRLLVL.

The chain recombines TRBV10-3 with TRBJ2-1; 14 bases fit TRBD2. Germline CDR1 is ENHRY and CDR2 is SYGVKD. The CDR3 is made up of 19 amino acids. After removal of 0 bases from V and 4 bases from J, the junction contained 8 bases not matched to a gene. The CDR3 region is CAISESGGTSGRGYNEQFF. The CDR3 DNA reads TGTGCCATCAGTGAGTCGGGGGGGACTAGCGGGAGAGGATACAATGAGCAGTTCTTC.

A word on this clone: The germline gene is not matched at one end of the junction; a read error may be the cause. The rearrangement links TRBV6-1 to TRBJ2-1, with 8 nucleotides matching TRBD1. The CDR3 has 15 residues. Germline V gene sequence: CDR1 MNHNS, CDR2 SASEGT. This CDR3 is CASREDRGRYNEQFF. CDR3 sequence (DNA): TGTGCCAGCAGGGAAGACAGGGGACGGTACAATGAGCAGTTCTTC.

V usage is TRBV10-2 and J usage is TRBJ2-7, with 10 positions matching TRBD2. Trimming removed 2 bases from V and 0 bases from J; junction bases left unmatched: 10. Germline V lookup: CDR1 WSHSY, CDR2 SAAADI. This CDR3 is built from 18 residues. The CDR3 DNA follows: TGCGCCAGCAGTGAGATAGCGGGAGGTACCTTGAGCTCCTACGAGCAGTACTTC. It specifies CASSEIAGGTLSSYEQYF.

V usage is TRBV4-1 and J usage is TRBJ2-7; 7 bases line up with TRBD1. Trimming cost V 2 bases and J 2 bases; bases outside gene matches: 6. Germline CDR1 reads MGHRA; CDR2 reads YSYEKL. This CDR3 comprises 15 residues. DNA for the CDR3: TGCGCCAGCAGCCAATTGACAGGGAATCCCTACGAGCAGTACTTC. It codes for CASSQLTGNPYEQYF.

A note on this clone: At the DNA level, this CDR3 is encoded by other sequences in the same sample as well. V is TRBV6-6 and J is TRBJ2-3; D gene unclear. Germline assignment: CDR1 MNHNY and CDR2 SVGAGI (reference sequence). The CDR3 contains 12 residues. V dropped 2 bases and J dropped 4 bases, with 4 bases sitting between them. CDR3 nucleotide sequence: TGTGCCAGCAGTTACCTCGCAGATACGCAGTATTTT. Its protein product is CASSYLADTQYF.

This chain links TRBV5-4 with TRBJ1-4; D ambiguous. The CDR3 is 15 amino acids. Germline V gives CDR1 SGHNT, CDR2 YYREEE (reference sequence). V gave up 4 bases and J gave up 5 bases, with 15 bases separating them. The CDR3 DNA sequence: TGTGCCAGCAGCATGTACCAGCGGTACAATGAAAAACTGTTTTTT. Its protein is CASSMYQRYNEKLFF.

The rearrangement joins TRBV7-2 to TRBJ2-7; D possibly corresponds to TRBD2 (6 bases). CDR1 is SGHTA and CDR2 is FQGNSA in the germline V gene. V shed 7 bases and J shed 1 base, with 17 bases lying between them. This CDR3 contains 15 residues. The CDR3 spells CASTPKAGGSYEQYF. CDR3 nucleotides: TGTGCCAGCACCCCAAAGGCCGGGGGATCCTACGAGCAGTACTTC.

The chain recombines TRBV4-1 with TRBJ2-1, with TRBD2 identical over 15 bases. Germline assignment: CDR1 MGHRA and CDR2 YSYEKL. CDR3 length equals 19 residues. V lost 2 bases to trimming and J lost 8 bases; unmatched junction nucleotides: 13. The CDR3 DNA follows: TGCGCCAGCAGCCAACCGCTAGGACTAGCGGGAGGGCCTACCGATGAGCAGTTCTTC. Translating it yields CASSQPLGLAGGPTDEQFF.

The chain couples TRBV2 to TRBJ1-2, with D unclear. Trimming left V 6 bases short and J 0 bases short, with 11 bases between. CDR1 and CDR2 (germline): SNHLY, FYNNEI. The CDR3 is made up of 14 amino acids. CDR3 region: CASRERTANYGYTF. Here the CDR3 DNA reads TGTGCCAGCAGGGAGAGGACTGCTAACTATGGCTACACCTTC.

The rearrangement uses TRBV7-6 and TRBJ2-1, with TRBD2 matching 8 bases. The CDR3 length is 16 residues. V lost 5 bases to trimming and J lost 6 bases; unmatched junction nucleotides: 12. In germline, CDR1 is SGHVS, CDR2 FNYEAQ. CDR3 in amino acids: CASSPGWGSGINEQFF. The CDR3 DNA reads TGTGCCAGCAGCCCAGGTTGGGGTAGCGGGATCAATGAGCAGTTCTTC. Full variable domain (outside the CDR3, taken from reference TRBV7-6 and TRBJ2-1): GAGVSQSPRYKVTKRGQDVALRCDPISGHVSLYWYRQALGQGPEFLTYFNYEAQQDKSGLPNDRFSAERPEGSISTLTIQRTEQRDSAMYRCASSPGWGSGINEQFFGPGTRLTVL.

The chain employs TRBV25-1 and TRBJ2-3; D uncertain. The CDR3 runs to 12 residues. Germline values: CDR1 MGHDK, CDR2 SYGVNS. Between the trimmed V and J ends, which lost 1 base and 5 bases, there was a span of 4 bases. CDR3 sequence: CASSESGDTQYF. The DNA of the CDR3 is TGTGCCAGCAGTGAATCCGGAGATACGCAGTATTTT.

Comments on this clone: The sample carries other DNA sequences with the same CDR3. V and J are TRBV18 and TRBJ2-7; D is possibly TRBD2 (6 bases). Trimming stripped 3 bases from V and 1 base from J, with 10 bases between. The CDR3 extends over 14 amino acids. Germline assignment: CDR1 KGHSH and CDR2 LQKENI. The CDR3 nucleotides are TGTGCCAGCTCACCCCCTGGGGGGTCCTACGAGCAGTACTTC. It specifies CASSPPGGSYEQYF.

This chain joins TRBV11-2 and TRBJ2-3, with D maybe TRBD2 (5 bases). Per the germline V gene, CDR1 is SGHAT and CDR2 is FQNNGV. Trimming took off 0 bases at V and 2 bases at J, with 15 bases between the two ends. The CDR3 consists of 17 residues. In nucleotides, the CDR3 is TGTGCCAGCAGCTTAGACGGAGCGGCATCCAACACAGATACGCAGTATTTT. Translation: CASSLDGAASNTDTQYF. The complete variable domain, with remaining parts taken from reference TRBV11-2 and TRBJ2-3, reads EAGVAQSPRYKIIEKRQSVAFWCNPISGHATLYWYQQILGQGPKLLIQFQNNGVVDDSQLPKDRFSAERLKGVDSTLKIQPAKLEDSAVYLCASSLDGAASNTDTQYFGPGTRLTVL.

The chain is built from TRBV5-1 and TRBJ2-5; weak D call: TRBD1 (5 bases). The germline CDR1 and CDR2 sequences are SGHRS and YFSETQ. CDR3 length equals 14 residues. The V end was cut by 4 bases, the J end by 7 bases, with 17 bases between. The CDR3 here is CASSLRTSQGTQYF. The CDR3, as DNA: TGCGCCAGCAGCCTCCGCACATCCCAGGGGACCCAGTACTTC.